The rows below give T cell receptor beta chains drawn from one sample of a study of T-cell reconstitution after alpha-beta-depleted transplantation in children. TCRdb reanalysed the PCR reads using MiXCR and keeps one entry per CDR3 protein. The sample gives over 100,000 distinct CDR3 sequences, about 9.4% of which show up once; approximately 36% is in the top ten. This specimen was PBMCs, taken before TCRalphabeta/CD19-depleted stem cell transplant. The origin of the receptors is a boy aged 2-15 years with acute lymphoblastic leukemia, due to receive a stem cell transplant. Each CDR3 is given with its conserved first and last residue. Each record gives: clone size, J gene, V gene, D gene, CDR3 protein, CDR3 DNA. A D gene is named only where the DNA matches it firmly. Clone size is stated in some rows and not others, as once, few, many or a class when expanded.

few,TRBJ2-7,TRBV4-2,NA,CASSQDPDRYSYEQYF,TGTGCCAGCAGCCAAGATCCCGACAGGTACTCCTACGAGCAGTACTTC
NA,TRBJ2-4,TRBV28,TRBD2,CASSLLTSPPKNIQYF,TGTGCCAGCAGTTTGTTGACTAGCCCTCCCAAAAACATTCAGTACTTC
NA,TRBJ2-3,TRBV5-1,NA,CASSPGVSTDTQYF,TGCGCCAGCAGCCCGGGAGTGAGCACAGATACGCAGTATTTT
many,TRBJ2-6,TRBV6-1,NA,CASRQVPGANVLTF,TGTGCCAGCAGACAGGTTCCTGGGGCCAACGTCCTGACTTTC
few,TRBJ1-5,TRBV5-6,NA,CASSWAPSEPQHF,TGTGCCAGCAGCTGGGCCCCATCGGAGCCCCAGCATTTT
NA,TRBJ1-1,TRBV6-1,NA,CASSGATLVDTEAFF,TGTGCCAGCAGTGGGGCCACTCTCGTCGACACTGAAGCTTTCTTT
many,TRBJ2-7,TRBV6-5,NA,CASKDLYEQYF,TGTGCCAGCAAGGACCTTTACGAGCAGTACTTC
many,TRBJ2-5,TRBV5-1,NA,CASSKDSGVKETQYF,TGCGCCAGCAGCAAGGACAGTGGAGTGAAAGAGACCCAGTACTTC
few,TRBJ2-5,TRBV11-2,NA,CASNLRAETQYF,TGTGCCAGCAACCTCCGCGCAGAGACCCAGTACTTC
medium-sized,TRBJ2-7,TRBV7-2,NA,CASSPGTPPYEQYF,TGTGCCAGCAGCCCCGGGACTCCACCCTACGAGCAGTACTTC
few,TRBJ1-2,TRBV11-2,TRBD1,CASSLDMTGGQYGYTF,TGTGCCAGCAGCTTAGATATGACAGGGGGCCAATATGGCTACACCTTC
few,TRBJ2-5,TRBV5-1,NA,CASSWRVQETQYF,TGCGCCAGCAGCTGGCGCGTCCAGGAGACCCAGTACTTC
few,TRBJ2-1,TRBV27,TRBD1,CASSPQGEWGEQFF,TGTGCCAGCAGTCCACAGGGGGAATGGGGTGAGCAGTTCTTC
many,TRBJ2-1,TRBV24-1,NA,CATSDLTGSYNEQFF,TGTGCCACCAGTGATTTGACCGGGAGTTACAATGAGCAGTTCTTC
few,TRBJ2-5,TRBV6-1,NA,CASSKRVWQPVARTYQETQYF,TGTGCCAGCAGTAAGCGGGTTTGGCAACCCGTAGCGAGGACGTACCAAGAGACCCAGTACTTC
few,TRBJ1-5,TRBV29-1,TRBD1,CSVAGGQGLGQPQHF,TGCAGCGTTGCCGGAGGACAGGGATTAGGGCAGCCCCAGCATTTT
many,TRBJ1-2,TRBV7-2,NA,CASSPQAGGIYGYTF,TGTGCCAGCAGCCCACAGGCGGGGGGAATATATGGCTACACCTTC
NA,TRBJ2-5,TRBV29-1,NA,CSVGRGRWETQYF,TGCAGCGTTGGAAGGGGGAGGTGGGAGACCCAGTACTTC
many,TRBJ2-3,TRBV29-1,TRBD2,CSVSRRGSADTQYF,TGCAGCGTCTCCCGGCGCGGGAGCGCAGATACGCAGTATTTT
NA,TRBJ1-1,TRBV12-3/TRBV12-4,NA,CASIQTGGTEAFF,TGTGCCAGCATCCAGACAGGTGGCACTGAAGCTTTCTTT
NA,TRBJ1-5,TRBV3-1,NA,CASSQGQLNSNQPQHF,TGTGCCAGCAGCCAAGGGCAGTTGAACAGCAATCAGCCCCAGCATTTT
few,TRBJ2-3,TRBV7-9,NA,CASSLWRRGRTDTQYF,TGTGCCAGCAGCCTATGGCGTCGGGGTAGGACAGATACGCAGTATTTT
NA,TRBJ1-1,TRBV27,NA,CASSFGQKGSSNTEAFF,TGTGCCAGCAGTTTTGGTCAGAAGGGCTCCTCGAACACTGAAGCTTTCTTT
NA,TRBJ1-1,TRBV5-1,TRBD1,CASSSSGTGWAEAFF,TGCGCCAGCAGCTCCTCCGGGACAGGGTGGGCTGAAGCTTTCTTT
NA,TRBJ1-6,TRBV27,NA,CASSSKPRSSYNSPLHF,TGTGCCAGCAGTTCAAAGCCCAGGAGCTCCTATAATTCACCCCTCCACTTT
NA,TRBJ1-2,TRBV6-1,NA,CASSQTDTSLYGYTF,TGTGCCAGCAGCCAAACCGACACCTCCCTCTATGGCTACACCTTC
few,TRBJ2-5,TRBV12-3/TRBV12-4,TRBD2,CASSALAGTYQETQYF,TGTGCCAGCAGCGCACTAGCGGGCACGTACCAAGAGACCCAGTACTTC
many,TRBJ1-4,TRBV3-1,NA,CASSQVSRVGEKLFF,TGTGCCAGCAGCCAAGTGAGCAGGGTGGGGGAAAAACTGTTTTTT
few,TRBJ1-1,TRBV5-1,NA,CASSLRTLNTEAFF,TGCGCCAGCAGCTTAAGGACGTTGAACACTGAAGCTTTCTTT
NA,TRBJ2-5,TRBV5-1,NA,CASSVAGAEETQYF,TGCGCCAGCAGCGTAGCAGGGGCGGAAGAGACCCAGTACTTC
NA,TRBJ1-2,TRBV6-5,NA,CASSSLQGAGYTF,TGTGCCAGCAGTTCCCTACAGGGTGCCGGCTACACCTTC
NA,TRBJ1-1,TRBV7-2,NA,CASSLGWAVNTEAFF,TGTGCCAGCAGCTTAGGCTGGGCCGTGAACACTGAAGCTTTCTTT
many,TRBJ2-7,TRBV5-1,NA,CASSLGLIGGIEQYF,TGCGCCAGCAGCTTGGGCCTTATAGGGGGGATCGAGCAGTACTTC
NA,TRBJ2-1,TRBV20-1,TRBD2,CSARRDYTVEEQFF,TGCAGTGCTAGACGGGACTACACCGTTGAGGAGCAGTTCTTC
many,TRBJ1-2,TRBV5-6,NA,CASSSISPNYGYTF,TGTGCCAGCAGCTCCATTTCGCCTAACTATGGCTACACCTTC
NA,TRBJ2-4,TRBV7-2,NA,CASSSLDGTLAKNIQYF,TGTGCCAGCAGCTCGTTAGATGGGACTTTAGCCAAAAACATTCAGTACTTC
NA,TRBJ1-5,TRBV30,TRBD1,CAWSSGGRQPQHF,TGTGCCTGGAGTTCAGGGGGAAGGCAGCCCCAGCATTTT
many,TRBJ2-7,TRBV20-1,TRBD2,CSASGTRWNEQYF,TGCAGTGCCTCCGGGACTAGGTGGAACGAGCAGTACTTC
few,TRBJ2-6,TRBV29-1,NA,CSVLVGYDGANVLTF,TGCAGCGTACTAGTGGGATATGATGGGGCCAACGTCCTGACTTTC
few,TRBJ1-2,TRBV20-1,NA,CSATYLGYTF,TGCAGTGCCACCTACCTTGGCTACACCTTC
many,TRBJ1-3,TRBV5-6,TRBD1,CASSLGTGVSGNTIYF,TGTGCCAGCAGCCTAGGGACAGGCGTCTCTGGAAACACCATATATTTT
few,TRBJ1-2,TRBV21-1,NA,CASSGKGAVNYGYTF,TGTGCCAGCAGCGGGAAGGGGGCTGTCAACTATGGCTACACCTTC
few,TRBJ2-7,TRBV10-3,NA,CAISESRAYEQYF,TGTGCCATCAGTGAGTCTAGGGCCTACGAGCAGTACTTC
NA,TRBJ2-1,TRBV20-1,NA,CSAPYNEQFF,TGCAGTGCTCCCTACAATGAGCAGTTCTTC
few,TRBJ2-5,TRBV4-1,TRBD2,CASSQDLRGYQETHYF,TGCGCCAGCAGCCAAGACCTGCGGGGGTACCAAGAGACCCATTACTTC
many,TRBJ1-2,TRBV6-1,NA,CASSEQGNGYTF,TGTGCCAGCAGTGAACAGGGGAATGGCTACACCTTC
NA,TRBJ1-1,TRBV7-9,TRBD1,CASSSTGSPGAEAFF,TGTGCCAGCAGCTCGACAGGGTCTCCCGGGGCCGAAGCTTTCTTT
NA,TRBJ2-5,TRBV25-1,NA,CASSESISAGETQYF,TGTGCCAGCAGTGAATCAATTAGCGCCGGAGAGACCCAGTACTTC
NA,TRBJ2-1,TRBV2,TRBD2,CASSVRLAASSYNEQFF,TGTGCCAGCAGTGTCCGACTAGCGGCGAGCTCCTACAATGAGCAGTTCTTC
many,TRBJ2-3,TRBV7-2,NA,CASSLGSTDTQYF,TGTGCCAGCAGCTTGGGGAGCACAGATACGCAGTATTTT
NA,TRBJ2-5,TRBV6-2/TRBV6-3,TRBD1,CASSLFSGGEETQYF,TGTGCCAGCAGTTTATTCTCAGGGGGCGAAGAGACCCAGTACTTC
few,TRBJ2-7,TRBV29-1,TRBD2,CSVEDGLGGDEQYF,TGCAGCGTTGAAGATGGATTGGGGGGGGACGAGCAGTACTTC
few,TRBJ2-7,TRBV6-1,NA,CASSEVPGSSYEQYF,TGTGCCAGCAGTGAAGTCCCAGGGAGCTCCTACGAGCAGTACTTC